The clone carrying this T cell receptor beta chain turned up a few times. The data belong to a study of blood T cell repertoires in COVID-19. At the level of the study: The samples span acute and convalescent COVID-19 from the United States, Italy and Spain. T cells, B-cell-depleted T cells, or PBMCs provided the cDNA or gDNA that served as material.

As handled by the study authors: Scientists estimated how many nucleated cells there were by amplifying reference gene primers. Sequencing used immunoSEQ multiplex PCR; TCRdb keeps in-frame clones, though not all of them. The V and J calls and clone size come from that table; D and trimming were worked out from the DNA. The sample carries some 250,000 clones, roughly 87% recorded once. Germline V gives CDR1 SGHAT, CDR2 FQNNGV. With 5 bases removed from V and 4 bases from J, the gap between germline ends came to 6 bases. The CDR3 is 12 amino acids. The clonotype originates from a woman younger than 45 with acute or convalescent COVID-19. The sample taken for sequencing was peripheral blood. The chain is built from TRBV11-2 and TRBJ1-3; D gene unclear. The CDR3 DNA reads TGTGCCAGCAGCCCCGTAGGAAACACCATATATTTT. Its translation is CASSPVGNTIYF.